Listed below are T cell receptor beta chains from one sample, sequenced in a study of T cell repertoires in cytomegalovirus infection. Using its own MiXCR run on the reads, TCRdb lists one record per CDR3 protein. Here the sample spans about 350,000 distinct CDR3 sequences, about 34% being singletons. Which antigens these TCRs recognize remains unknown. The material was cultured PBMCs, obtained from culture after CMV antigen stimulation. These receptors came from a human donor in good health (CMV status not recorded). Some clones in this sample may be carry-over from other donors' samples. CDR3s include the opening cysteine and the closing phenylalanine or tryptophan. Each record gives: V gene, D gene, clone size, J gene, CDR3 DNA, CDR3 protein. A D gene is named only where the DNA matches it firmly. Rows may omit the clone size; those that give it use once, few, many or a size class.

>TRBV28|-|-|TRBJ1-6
TGTGCCAGCAGTCCCGCGGGGGCGTTATCCTATAATTCACCCCTCCACTTT
CASSPAGALSYNSPLHF
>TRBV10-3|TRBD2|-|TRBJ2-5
TGTGCCATCAGTGACCCGGGACTAGTAGTCAGGACCCAGTACTTC
CAISDPGLVVRTQYF
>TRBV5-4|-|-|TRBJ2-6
TGTGCCAGCAGCGGGGACGTCGCACACGTCCTGACTTTC
CASSGDVAHVLTF
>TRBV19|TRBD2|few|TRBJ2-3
TGTGCCAGTAGTGTGGGACTAGCGGATACGCAGTATTTT
CASSVGLADTQYF
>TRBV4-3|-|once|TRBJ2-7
TGCGCCAGCAGCCAAGAACGGACTACGAACGAGCAGTACTTC
CASSQERTTNEQYF
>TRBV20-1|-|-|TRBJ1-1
TGCAGTGTGCCCGACAGCTTGAACACTGAAGCTTTCTTT
CSVPDSLNTEAFF
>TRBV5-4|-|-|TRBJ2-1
TGTGCCAGCAGCTTGCAGGACTACATGGCCCATGAGCAGTTCTTC
CASSLQDYMAHEQFF
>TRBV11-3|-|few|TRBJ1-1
TGTGCCAGCAGCCGACGATTGTACACTGAAGCTTTCTTT
CASSRRLYTEAFF
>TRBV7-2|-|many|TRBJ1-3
TGTTCCAGCAGCTCAAGGACACGCTCTGGAAACACCATATATTTT
CSSSSRTRSGNTIYF
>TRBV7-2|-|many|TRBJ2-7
TGTGCCAGCAGCTTAAACAGGGTGACTGCGTACGAGCAGTACTTC
CASSLNRVTAYEQYF
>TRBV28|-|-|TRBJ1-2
TGTGCCAGCAGTGAACCGTTGGCTGACTATGGCTACACCTTC
CASSEPLADYGYTF
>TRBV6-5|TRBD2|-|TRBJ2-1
TGTGCCAGCAGTTACTCTTTTCACGCTAGCGGGAGCGTTGAGCAGTTCTTC
CASSYSFHASGSVEQFF
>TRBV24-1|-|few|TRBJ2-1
TGTGCCACCAGTGATGGGCCACTTAATGAGCAGTTCTTC
CATSDGPLNEQFF
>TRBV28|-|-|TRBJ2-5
TGTGCCAGCAGTTTAAGTCCGAGGGAGACCCAGTACTTC
CASSLSPRETQYF
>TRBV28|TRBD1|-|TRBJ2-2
TGTGCCAGCAGCACGACAGGGGGCTCGATCGGGGAGCTGTTTTTT
CASSTTGGSIGELFF
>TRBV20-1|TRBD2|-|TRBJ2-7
TGCAGTGCCGAGGTAGTCGGGACTAGCGAAAAAATATTTAACTCCTACGAGCAGTACTTC
CSAEVVGTSEKIFNSYEQYF
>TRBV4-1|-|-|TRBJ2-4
TGCGCCAGCAGCCAAGGCGCAATTCAGTACTTC
CASSQGAIQYF
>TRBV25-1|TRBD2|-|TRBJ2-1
TGTGCCAGCAGTCCGGGGACTACCAACCTGAACAATGAGCAGTTCTTC
CASSPGTTNLNNEQFF
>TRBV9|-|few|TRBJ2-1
TGTGCCAGCAGCGTAGATGGGGGATGGCTCAATGAGCAGTTCTTC
CASSVDGGWLNEQFF
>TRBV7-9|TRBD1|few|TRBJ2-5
TGTGCCAGCAGCGGACAGGGCCGGGAGACCCAGTACTTC
CASSGQGRETQYF
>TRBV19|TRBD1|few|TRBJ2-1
TGTGCCAGTAGTTTCACTGACAGGGGTGTGTACAATGAGCAGTTCTTC
CASSFTDRGVYNEQFF
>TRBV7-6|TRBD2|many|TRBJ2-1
TGTGCCAGCAGCTTTAACTATCCGGGGACTAGTAACAATGAGCAGTTCTTC
CASSFNYPGTSNNEQFF
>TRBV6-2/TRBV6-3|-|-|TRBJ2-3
TGTGCCAGCACCCATCCGGGACTTCGCACAGATACGCAGTATTTT
CASTHPGLRTDTQYF
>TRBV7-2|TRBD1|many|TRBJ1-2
TGTGCCAGCAGCTCAAGGGGACAGGGGAGGGCCACTCCCGCTAACTATGGCTACACCTTC
CASSSRGQGRATPANYGYTF
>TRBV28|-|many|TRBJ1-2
TGTGCCACGGTCCACGGGGGCTCTAACTATGGCTACACCTTC
CATVHGGSNYGYTF
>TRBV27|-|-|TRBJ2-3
TGTGCCAGCAGGATCAGAGGGCCGGATACGCAGTATTTT
CASRIRGPDTQYF
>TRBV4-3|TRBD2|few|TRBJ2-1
TGCGCCAGCAGCCAAGGACTTATACCGGGACTAGCGGGAGGCTCCTACAATGAGCAGTTCTTC
CASSQGLIPGLAGGSYNEQFF
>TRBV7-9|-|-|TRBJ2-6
TGTGCCAGCAGCCCGGGGACGGCAGCTGGGGCCAACGTCCTGACTTTC
CASSPGTAAGANVLTF
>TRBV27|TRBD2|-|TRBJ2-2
TGTGCCAGCAGTTCGGCCGGGAGGCACACCGGGGAGCTGTTTTTT
CASSSAGRHTGELFF
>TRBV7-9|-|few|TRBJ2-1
TGTGCCAGCAGCTTTCGACTAGTGGGGTCATCCTACAATGAGCAGTTCTTC
CASSFRLVGSSYNEQFF
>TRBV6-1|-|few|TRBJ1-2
TGTGCCAGCAGCGACCCGCCTTTTTATGGCTACACCTTC
CASSDPPFYGYTF
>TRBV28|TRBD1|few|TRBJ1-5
TGTGCCAGCAGGACGCCAGGGGGTAGCAATCAGCCCCAGCATTTT
CASRTPGGSNQPQHF
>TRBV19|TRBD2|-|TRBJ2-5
TGTGCCAGTAGTATCCCGCGGGAGTTGGGGACCCAGTACTTC
CASSIPRELGTQYF
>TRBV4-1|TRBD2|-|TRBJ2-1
TGCGCCAGCAGCCAAGCTAGCGGGGACTACAATGAGCAGTTCTTC
CASSQASGDYNEQFF
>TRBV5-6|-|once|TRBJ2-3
TGTGCCAGCAGCTTGAATCGTGGGAGTAGCACAGATACGCAGTATTTT
CASSLNRGSSTDTQYF
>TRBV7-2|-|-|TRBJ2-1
TGTGCCAGCAACCTTAGGGTATCGGATGAGCAGTTCTTC
CASNLRVSDEQFF
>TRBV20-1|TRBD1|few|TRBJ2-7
TGCAGTGCTGGAGGACCGGGACAGGGGGCTTACGAGCAGTACTTC
CSAGGPGQGAYEQYF
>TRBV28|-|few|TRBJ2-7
TGTGCCAGCAGGTACAGGGACGAGCAGTACTTC
CASRYRDEQYF
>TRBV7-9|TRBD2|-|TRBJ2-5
TGTGCCAGCAGCTGGGAGGGCAAAAGAGAGGAGACCCAGTACTTC
CASSWEGKREETQYF
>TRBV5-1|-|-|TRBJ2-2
TGCGCCAGCAGTCTACAGGTGAACACCGGGGAGCTGTTTTTT
CASSLQVNTGELFF
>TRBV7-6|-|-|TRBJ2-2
TGTGCCAGCAGCTCCTCCTCCGGGGGCGGCACCGGGGAGCTGTTTTTT
CASSSSSGGGTGELFF
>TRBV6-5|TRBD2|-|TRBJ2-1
TGTGCCAGCAGTTACTCAGGACTAGCGGGAGTGAATGAGCAGTTCTTC
CASSYSGLAGVNEQFF
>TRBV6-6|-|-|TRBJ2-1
TGTGCCAGCAGTCCCCCCGTGGGTAGCGAGACCTACAATGAGCAGTTCTTC
CASSPPVGSETYNEQFF
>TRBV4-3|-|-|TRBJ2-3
TGCGCCAGCAGCACCCAGAGCGAGCGTCTCACAGATACGCAGTATTTT
CASSTQSERLTDTQYF
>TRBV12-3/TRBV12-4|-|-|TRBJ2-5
TGTGCCAGCAGTTTAGCGCGGGTAGCGGAACAAGAGACCCAGTACTTC
CASSLARVAEQETQYF
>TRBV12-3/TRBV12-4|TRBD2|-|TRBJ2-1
TGTGCCAGCAGCCAACTAGCGGGCCTAATGGATGAGCAGTTCTTC
CASSQLAGLMDEQFF
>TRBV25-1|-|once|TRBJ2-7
TGTGCCAGCAGCCTACCAAGACGGAGCTCCTACGAGCAGTACTTC
CASSLPRRSSYEQYF
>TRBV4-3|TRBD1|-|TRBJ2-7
TGCGCCAGCAGCGGGGACAGGGACGGCGAGCAGTACTTC
CASSGDRDGEQYF
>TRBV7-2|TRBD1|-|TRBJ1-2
TGTGCCAGCAGCTTAGCCCAGGGGGACTACTATGGCTACACCTTC
CASSLAQGDYYGYTF
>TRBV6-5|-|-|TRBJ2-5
TGTGCCAGCAGCACAAGACAGAGTACTATCTTGATGGAGACCCAGTACTTC
CASSTRQSTILMETQYF
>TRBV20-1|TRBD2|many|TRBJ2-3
TGCAGCCAAGGGGGAGCGGGAGGAAGAGATACGCAGTATTTT
CSQGGAGGRDTQYF
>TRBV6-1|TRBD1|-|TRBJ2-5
TGTGCCAGCAGCCGGACAGGGAGCCTACAAGAGACCCAGTACTTC
CASSRTGSLQETQYF
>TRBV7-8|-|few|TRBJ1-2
TGTGCCAGCAGCTTAGCGAGTGGGAGCTATGGCTACACCTTC
CASSLASGSYGYTF
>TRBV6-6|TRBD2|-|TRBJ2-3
TGTGTCATCTCCGGGCTAGCGGGAGTTACAGATACGCAGTATTTT
CVISGLAGVTDTQYF
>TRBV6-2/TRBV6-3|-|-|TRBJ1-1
TGTGCCAGCAGTTACCGTATTGGCACTGAAGCTTTCTTT
CASSYRIGTEAFF
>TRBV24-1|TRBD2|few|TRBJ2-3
TGTGCCACCAGTGACCACCTAGCGGAGCGCACAGATACGCAGTATTTT
CATSDHLAERTDTQYF